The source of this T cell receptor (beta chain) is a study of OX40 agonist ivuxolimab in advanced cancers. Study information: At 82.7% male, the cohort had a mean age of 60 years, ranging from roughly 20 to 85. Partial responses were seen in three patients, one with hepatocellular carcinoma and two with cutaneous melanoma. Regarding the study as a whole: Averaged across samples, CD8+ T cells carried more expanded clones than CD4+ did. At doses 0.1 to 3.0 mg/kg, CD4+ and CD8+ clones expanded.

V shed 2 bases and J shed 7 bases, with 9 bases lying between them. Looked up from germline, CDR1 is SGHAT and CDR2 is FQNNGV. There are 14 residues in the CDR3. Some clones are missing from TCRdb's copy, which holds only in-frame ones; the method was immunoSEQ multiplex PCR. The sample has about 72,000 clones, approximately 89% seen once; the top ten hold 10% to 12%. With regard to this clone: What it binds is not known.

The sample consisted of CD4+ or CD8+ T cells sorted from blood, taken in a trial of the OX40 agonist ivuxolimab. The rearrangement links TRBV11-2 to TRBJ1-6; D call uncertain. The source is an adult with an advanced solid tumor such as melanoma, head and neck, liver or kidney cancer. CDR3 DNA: TGTGCCAGCAGCTTATTAGGAGGCAATTCACCCCTCCACTTT. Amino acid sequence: CASSLLGGNSPLHF.